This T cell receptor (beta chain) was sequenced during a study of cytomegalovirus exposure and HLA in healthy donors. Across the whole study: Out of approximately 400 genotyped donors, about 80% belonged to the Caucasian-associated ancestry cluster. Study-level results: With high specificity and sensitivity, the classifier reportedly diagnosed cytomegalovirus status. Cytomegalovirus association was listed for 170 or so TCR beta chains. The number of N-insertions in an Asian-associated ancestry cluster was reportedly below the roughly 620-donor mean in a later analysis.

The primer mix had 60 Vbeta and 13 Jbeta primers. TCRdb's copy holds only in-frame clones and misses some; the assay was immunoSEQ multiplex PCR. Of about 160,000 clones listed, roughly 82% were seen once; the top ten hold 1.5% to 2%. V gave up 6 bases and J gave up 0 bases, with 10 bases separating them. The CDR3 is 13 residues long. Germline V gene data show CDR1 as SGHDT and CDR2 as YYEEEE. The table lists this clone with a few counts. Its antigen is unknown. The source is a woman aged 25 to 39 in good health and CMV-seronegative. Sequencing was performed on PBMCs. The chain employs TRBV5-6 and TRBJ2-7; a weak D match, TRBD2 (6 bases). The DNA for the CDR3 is TGTGCCAGCACCTTCGGGAGCTCCTACGAGCAGTACTTC. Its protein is CASTFGSSYEQYF.